This T cell receptor (beta chain) was captured by sequencing in a study of T cell changes during pregnancy in multiple sclerosis. Here immunoSEQ multiplex PCR was the method, and the copy in TCRdb shows in-frame clones only, minus some. The sample records about 17,000 clones, almost 85% being singletons. The germline V gene has CDR1 SEHNR and CDR2 FQNEAQ (reference sequence). Trimming cost V 5 bases and J 8 bases; bases outside gene matches: 17. This CDR3 has 17 amino acids. Specimen: CD8+ T cells from peripheral blood mononuclear cells, collected in the third trimester of pregnancy. This receptor was identified in a female donor in good health, enrolled as a control in a pregnancy study. V gene TRBV7-9 combines with J gene TRBJ2-1; 8 nucleotides align to TRBD2. CDR3 loop: CASSLPRGDTEIHEQFF. The DNA for the CDR3 is TGTGCCAGCAGCCTACCGCGGGGGGACACCGAAATCCATGAGCAGTTCTTC.